This TCR beta chain stems from a study of human T cells and chemical hapten exposure. Notes on the study in general: While controls formed fewer of them, expanded TCRs formed significantly more large CDR3 similarity clusters. Once DPC sensitization occurred, TCRs above 1 in 1000 frequency showed no change.

The CDR3 runs to 14 residues. V shed 2 bases and J shed 0 bases, with 11 bases lying between them. Germline CDR1 DFQATT, CDR2 SNEGSKA (reference sequence). Documented time point: patch test 2, 6 weeks after DPC sensitization. Treatment of the sample: therapeutic diphenylcyclopropenone sensitization with weekly scalp DPC. Of note for this clonotype: The antigen is not known.

TCRdb analysed the RACE reads with MiXCR anew, one entry per CDR3 protein. The table includes about 110,000 distinct CDR3 sequences, 9.2% detected once. The chain recombines TRBV20-1 with TRBJ2-7; D might be TRBD1 or TRBD2, each matching 5 bases. The source material was whole blood, sampled in connection with sensitization to the hapten diphenylcyclopropenone (DPC). This receptor was identified in a woman in her thirties or forties with alopecia areata. Some clones in this sample may be carry-over from other donors' samples. Written as DNA, the CDR3 is TGCAGTGCTAGATCGGGACGGAGCTCCTACGAGCAGTACTTC. It specifies CSARSGRSSYEQYF.